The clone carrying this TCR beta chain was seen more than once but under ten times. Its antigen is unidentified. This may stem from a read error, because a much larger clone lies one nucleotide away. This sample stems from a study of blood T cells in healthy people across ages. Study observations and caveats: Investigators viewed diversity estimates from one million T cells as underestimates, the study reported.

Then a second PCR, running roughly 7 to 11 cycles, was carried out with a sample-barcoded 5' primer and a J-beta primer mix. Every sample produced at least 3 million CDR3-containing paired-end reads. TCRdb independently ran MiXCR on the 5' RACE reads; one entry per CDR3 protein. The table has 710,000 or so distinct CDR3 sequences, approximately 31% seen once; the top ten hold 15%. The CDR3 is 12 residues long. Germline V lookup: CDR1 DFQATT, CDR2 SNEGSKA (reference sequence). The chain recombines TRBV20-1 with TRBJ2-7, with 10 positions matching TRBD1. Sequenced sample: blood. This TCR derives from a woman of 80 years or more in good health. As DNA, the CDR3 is TGCAGGGCCGGGACAGGGGCGAGGGAGCAGTACTTC. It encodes CRAGTGAREQYF.